This T cell receptor (beta chain) was recorded in a study of molecular identifiers for immune sequencing clone quantification. General study results and limits: Among effectors, clones above 20 RNA copies held over 98% of molecules; among naive cells, under 1%. Barcodes shared by identical TCR molecules could lead to underestimated sizes of highly expanded clones.

The CDR3 runs to 15 residues. CDR1 SEHNR and CDR2 FQNEAQ come from the germline V gene (reference sequence). Losses at the gene ends were 3 bases for V and 0 bases for J; bases not matched to a gene: 3. Using its own MiXCR run on the PCR reads, TCRdb lists one record per CDR3 protein. The sample carries roughly 50,000 distinct CDR3 sequences, approximately 25% recorded once. On this clonotype: Antigen unknown. This could be a read error, since a much larger clone is one nucleotide away.

The specimen was naive CD8+ T cells from blood, with Jurkat cell RNA spiked in. Subset specified: FACS-sorted CD8+CD4-CCR7+CD45RA+ naive T cells. V usage is TRBV7-9 and J usage is TRBJ2-3; 7 nucleotides match TRBD2. This receptor was taken from a human donor in good health. Some libraries in this study had Jurkat cell RNA spiked in. CDR3 region: CASSLTSWSTDTQYF. For the CDR3, the DNA is TGTGCCAGCAGCTTGACTAGCTGGAGCACAGATACGCAGTATTTT.